This T cell receptor beta chain originates from a study of blood T cell repertoires in COVID-19. Background on the study: Sources were T cells, B-cell-depleted T cells, or PBMCs; the material itself was cDNA or gDNA.

Membership in each cohort depended on participant-reported clinical history. The recovered donors of Cohort 3 showed two negative PCRs, clearance, or symptom resolution. The data were produced by immunoSEQ multiplex PCR, yet TCRdb's version contains in-frame clones alone and is incomplete. The table shows about 270,000 clones, with about 88% occurring only once. The CDR3 has 11 amino acids. Germline CDR1 is WNHNN and CDR2 is SYGVQD (reference sequence). Trimming removed 8 bases from V and 2 bases from J, with 7 bases in between. Sequencing used PBMCs or T cells enriched from blood (not recorded which). The chain recombines TRBV10-1 with TRBJ2-7; D perhaps matches TRBD1 (5 bases). This receptor was obtained from a woman in her 50s who had recovered from COVID-19. The CDR3 DNA reads as TGCGCCAGCGCGGACACCTACGAGCAGTACTTC. It translates to CASADTYEQYF.